This T cell receptor (beta chain) was found in a study of cytomegalovirus exposure and HLA in healthy donors. PCR employed 60 Vbeta and 13 Jbeta primers. Source study methods: In a later analysis, of about 80 million unique beta chains, some 10 million appeared in at least two donors. The protocol was immunoSEQ multiplex PCR, while the TCRdb copy is restricted to in-frame clones and leaves out a portion. From that table come the V and J calls and clone size; the DNA was used to work out D and trimming. In all, the sample yields around 84,000 clones. V lost 5 bases and J lost 11, with 19 bases in between. Germline V gene sequence: CDR1 SGHTA, CDR2 FQGNSA. The CDR3 is 14 residues long.

The clonotype originates from a man aged 25 to 45 in good health and CMV-seronegative. The specimen sequenced was PBMCs. The rearrangement joins TRBV7-2 to TRBJ2-1; no reliable D call. CDR3 DNA: TGTGCCAGCAGCCTCGAGTTTACAGAAGCCCAGCAGTTCTTC. Translated, it gives CASSLEFTEAQQFF.